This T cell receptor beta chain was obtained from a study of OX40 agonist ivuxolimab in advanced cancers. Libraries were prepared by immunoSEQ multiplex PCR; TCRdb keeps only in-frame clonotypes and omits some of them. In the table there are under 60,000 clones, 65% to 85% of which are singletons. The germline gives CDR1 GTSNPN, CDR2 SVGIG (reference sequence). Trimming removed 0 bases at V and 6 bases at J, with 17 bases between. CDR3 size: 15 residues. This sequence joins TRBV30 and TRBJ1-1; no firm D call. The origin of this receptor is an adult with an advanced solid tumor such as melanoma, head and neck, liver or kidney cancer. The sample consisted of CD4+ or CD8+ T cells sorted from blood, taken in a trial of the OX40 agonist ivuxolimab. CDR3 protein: CAWSVRPTSGAEAFF. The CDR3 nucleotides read TGTGCCTGGAGTGTACGTCCGACAAGTGGCGCTGAAGCTTTCTTT. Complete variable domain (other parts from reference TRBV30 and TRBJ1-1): SQTIHQWPATLVQPVGSPLSLECTVEGTSNPNLYWYRQAAGRGLQLLFYSVGIGQISSEVPQNLSASRPQDRQFILSSKKLLLSDSGFYLCAWSVRPTSGAEAFFGQGTRLTVV.